Presented here are 2 T cell receptor beta chains from one specimen sequenced in a study of blood T cell repertoires in COVID-19. The table came from immunoSEQ multiplex PCR; TCRdb's copy has only in-frame clones and leaves some out. The table includes about 250,000 clones, about 82% detected once. The sequencing sample was made of peripheral blood. The receptors were sampled from a woman aged 80 or older with COVID-19, enrolled during active disease.

V usage is TRBV11-2 and J usage is TRBJ2-3; 9 bases match TRBD2. This CDR3 spans 13 amino acids. Per germline, CDR1 SGHAT and CDR2 FQNNGV. Trimming cost V 5 bases and J 8 bases; bases outside gene matches: 5. Here the CDR3 reads CASSGGGGGTQYF. The CDR3, as DNA: TGTGCCAGCAGCGGCGGGGGGGGAGGTACGCAGTATTTT.

This chain joins TRBV5-6 and TRBJ1-5, with D possibly matching TRBD1 (5 bases). This CDR3 spans 13 amino acids. Trimming shortened V by 4 bases and J by 9 bases, and 14 bases separated the two germline ends. Germline V gene data show CDR1 as SGHDT and CDR2 as YYEEEE. The CDR3 loop reads CASSRDRGGPQHF. The CDR3 DNA is TGTGCCAGCAGCCGCGACCGGGGGGGGCCCCAGCATTTT.